The 2 T cell receptor beta chains presented below share a single source sample, sequenced in a study of identifying expanded T cells in peripheral blood. Method: immunoSEQ multiplex PCR; TCRdb's copy keeps in-frame clones and lacks some. Of about 110,000 clones in the sample, more than 85% were seen once. Sequencing was done on a sample of blood. Receptors were obtained from a person aged 18 to 75 in good health.

The chain carries TRBV4-3 and TRBJ2-7, with D perhaps being TRBD1 or TRBD2 (5 bases each). Trimming left V 3 bases short and J 5 bases short, with 11 bases between. Per the germline V gene, CDR1 is LGHNA and CDR2 is YSLEER. The CDR3 has 13 amino acids. CDR3 sequence: CASSQGRDHEQYF. The CDR3 coding sequence is TGCGCCAGCAGCCAGGGCAGGGACCACGAGCAGTACTTC.

The rearrangement links TRBV14 to TRBJ1-1; D is uncertain. CDR1 is SGHDN, CDR2 FVKESK, per germline. The V gene lost 4 bases and the J gene lost 0 bases, with 6 bases spanning the gap. CDR3 length: 13 amino acids. CDR3 coding DNA: TGTGCCAGCAGCCTTGGCATGAACACTGAAGCTTTCTTT. This gives the protein CASSLGMNTEAFF.